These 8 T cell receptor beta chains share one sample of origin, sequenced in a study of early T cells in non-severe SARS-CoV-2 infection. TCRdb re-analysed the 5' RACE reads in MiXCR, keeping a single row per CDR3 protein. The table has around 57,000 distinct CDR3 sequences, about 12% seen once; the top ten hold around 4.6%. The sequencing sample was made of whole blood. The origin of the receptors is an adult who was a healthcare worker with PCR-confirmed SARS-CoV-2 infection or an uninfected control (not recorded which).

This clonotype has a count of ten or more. This CDR3 reads CAISDPGASYNEQFF. The CDR3 DNA follows: TGTGCCATCAGTGACCCGGGGGCATCCTACAATGAGCAGTTCTTC. The chain links TRBV10-3 to TRBJ2-1, with D perhaps TRBD1 or TRBD2 (6 bases each). This CDR3 is built from 15 residues. CDR1 ENHRY and CDR2 SYGVKD come from the germline V gene. V lost 3 bases to trimming and J lost 1 base, with 10 bases between them.

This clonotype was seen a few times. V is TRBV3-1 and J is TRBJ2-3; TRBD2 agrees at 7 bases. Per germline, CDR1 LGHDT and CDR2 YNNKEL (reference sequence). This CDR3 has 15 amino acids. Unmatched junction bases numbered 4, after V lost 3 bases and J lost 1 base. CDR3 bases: TGTGCCAGCAGCCATGGGGACTACCGCACAGATACGCAGTATTTT. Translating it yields CASSHGDYRTDTQYF.

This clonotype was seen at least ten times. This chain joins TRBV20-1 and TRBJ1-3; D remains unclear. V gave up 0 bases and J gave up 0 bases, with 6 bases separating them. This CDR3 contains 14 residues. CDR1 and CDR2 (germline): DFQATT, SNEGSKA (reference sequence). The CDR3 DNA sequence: TGCAGTGCTAGAGAACAGCTCTCTGGAAACACCATATATTTT. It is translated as CSAREQLSGNTIYF.

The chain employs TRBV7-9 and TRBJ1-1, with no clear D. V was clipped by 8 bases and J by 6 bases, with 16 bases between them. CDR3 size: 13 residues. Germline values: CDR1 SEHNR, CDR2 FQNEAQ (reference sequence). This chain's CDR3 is CASAVLRDAEAFF. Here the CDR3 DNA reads TGTGCCAGCGCGGTGTTGAGGGATGCTGAAGCTTTCTTT.

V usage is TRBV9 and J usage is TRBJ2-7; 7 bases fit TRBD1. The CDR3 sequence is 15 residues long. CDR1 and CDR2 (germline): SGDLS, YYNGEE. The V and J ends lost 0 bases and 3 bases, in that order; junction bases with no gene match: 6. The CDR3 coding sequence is TGTGCCAGCAGCGTAGAAGGGGGCAGGGGCTACGAGCAGTACTTC. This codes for CASSVEGGRGYEQYF.

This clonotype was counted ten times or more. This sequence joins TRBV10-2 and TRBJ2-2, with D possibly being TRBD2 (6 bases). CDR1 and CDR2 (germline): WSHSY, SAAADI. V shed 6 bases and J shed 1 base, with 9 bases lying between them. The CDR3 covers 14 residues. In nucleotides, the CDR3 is TGCGCCAGCAGGGAGGGGATGAACACCGGGGAGCTGTTTTTT. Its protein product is CASREGMNTGELFF.

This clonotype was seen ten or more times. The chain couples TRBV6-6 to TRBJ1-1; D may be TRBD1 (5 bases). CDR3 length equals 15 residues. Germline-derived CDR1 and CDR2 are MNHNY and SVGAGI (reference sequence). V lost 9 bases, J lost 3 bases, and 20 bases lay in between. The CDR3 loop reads CASNPSGLLDTEAFF. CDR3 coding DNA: TGTGCCAGTAACCCTTCAGGGCTTTTGGACACTGAAGCTTTCTTT.

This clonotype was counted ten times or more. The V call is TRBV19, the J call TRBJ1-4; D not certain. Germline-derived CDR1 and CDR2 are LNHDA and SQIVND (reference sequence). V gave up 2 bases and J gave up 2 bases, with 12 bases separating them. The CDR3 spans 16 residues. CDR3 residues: CASSIKTLKTNEKLFF. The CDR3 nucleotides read TGTGCCAGTAGTATAAAGACTTTGAAGACTAATGAAAAACTGTTTTTT.